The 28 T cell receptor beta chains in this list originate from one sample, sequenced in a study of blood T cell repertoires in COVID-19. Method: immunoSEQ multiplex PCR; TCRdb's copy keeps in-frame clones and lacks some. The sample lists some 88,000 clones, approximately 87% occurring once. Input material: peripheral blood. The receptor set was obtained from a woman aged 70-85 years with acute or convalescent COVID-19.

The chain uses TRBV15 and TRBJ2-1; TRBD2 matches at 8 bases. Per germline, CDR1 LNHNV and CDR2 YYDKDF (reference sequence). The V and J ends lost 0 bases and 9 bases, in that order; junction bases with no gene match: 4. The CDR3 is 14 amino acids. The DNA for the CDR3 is TGTGCCACCAGCAGAGATACCGCGGGGGGTGAGCAGTTCTTC. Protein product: CATSRDTAGGEQFF.

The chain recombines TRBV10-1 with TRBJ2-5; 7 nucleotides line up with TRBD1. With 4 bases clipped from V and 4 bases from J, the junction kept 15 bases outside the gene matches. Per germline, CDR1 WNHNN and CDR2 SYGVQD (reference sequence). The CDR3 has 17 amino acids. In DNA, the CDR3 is TGCGCCAGCAGTGCCTTCGCCGGGACAGAGTTTTTAGAGACCCAGTACTTC. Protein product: CASSAFAGTEFLETQYF.

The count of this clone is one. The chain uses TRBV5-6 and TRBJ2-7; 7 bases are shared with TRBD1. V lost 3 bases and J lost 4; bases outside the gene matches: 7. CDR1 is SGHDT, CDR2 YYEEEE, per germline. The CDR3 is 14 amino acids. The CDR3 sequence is CASSSLTGNYEQYV. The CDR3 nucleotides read TGTGCCAGCAGCTCCTTGACAGGGAATTACGAGCAGTACGTC.

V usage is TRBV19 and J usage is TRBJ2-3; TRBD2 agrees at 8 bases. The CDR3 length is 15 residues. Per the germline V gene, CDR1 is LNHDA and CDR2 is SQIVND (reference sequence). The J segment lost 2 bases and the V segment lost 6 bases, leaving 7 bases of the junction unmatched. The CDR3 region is CASSGRALFTDTQYF. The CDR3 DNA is TGTGCCAGTAGCGGGAGGGCACTTTTCACAGATACGCAGTATTTT.

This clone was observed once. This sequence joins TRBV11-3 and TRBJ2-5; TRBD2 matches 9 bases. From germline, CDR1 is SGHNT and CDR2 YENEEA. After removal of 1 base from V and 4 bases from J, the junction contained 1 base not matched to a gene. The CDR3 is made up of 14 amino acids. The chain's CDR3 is CASSLVAGAETQYF. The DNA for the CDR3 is TGTGCCAGCAGCTTAGTAGCGGGGGCAGAGACCCAGTACTTC. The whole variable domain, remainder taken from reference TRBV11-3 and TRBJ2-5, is EAGVVQSPRYKIIEKKQPVAFWCNPISGHNTLYWYLQNLGQGPELLIRYENEEAVDDSQLPKDRFSAERLKGVDSTLKIQPAELGDSAVYLCASSLVAGAETQYFGPGTRLLVL.

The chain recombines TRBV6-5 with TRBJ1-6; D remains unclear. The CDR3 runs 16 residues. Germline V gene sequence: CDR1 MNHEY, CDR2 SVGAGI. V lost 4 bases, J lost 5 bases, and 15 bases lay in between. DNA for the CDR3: TGTGCCAGCAGTTTCGGTGCAGGCTATAATAATTCACCCCTCCACTTT. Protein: CASSFGAGYNNSPLHF.

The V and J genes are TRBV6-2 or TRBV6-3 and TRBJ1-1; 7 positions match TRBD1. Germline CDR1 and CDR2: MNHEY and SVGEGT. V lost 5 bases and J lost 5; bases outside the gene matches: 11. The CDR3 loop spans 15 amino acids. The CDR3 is CASSQPRQGGTEAFF. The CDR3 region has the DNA TGTGCCAGCAGTCAACCGCGACAGGGTGGGACTGAAGCTTTCTTT.

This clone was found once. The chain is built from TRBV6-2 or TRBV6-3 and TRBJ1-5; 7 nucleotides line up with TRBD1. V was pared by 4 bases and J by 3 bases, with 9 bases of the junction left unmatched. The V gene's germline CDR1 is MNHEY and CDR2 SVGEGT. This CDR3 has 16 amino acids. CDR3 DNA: TGTGCCAGCAGTTCTCAGGACAGGCCGAACAATCAGCCCCAGCATTTT. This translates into CASSSQDRPNNQPQHF.

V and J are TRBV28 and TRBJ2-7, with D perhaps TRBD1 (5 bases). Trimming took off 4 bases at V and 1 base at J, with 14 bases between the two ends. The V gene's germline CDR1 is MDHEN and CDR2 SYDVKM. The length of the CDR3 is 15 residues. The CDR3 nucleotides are TGTGCCAGCAGTTCCGGAGACAGTTTATCCTACGAGCAGTACGTC. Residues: CASSSGDSLSYEQYV.

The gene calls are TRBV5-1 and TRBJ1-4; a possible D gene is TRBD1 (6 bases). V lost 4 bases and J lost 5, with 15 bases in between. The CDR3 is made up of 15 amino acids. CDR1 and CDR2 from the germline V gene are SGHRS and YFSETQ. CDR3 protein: CASSLQGMWNEKLFF. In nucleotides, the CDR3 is TGCGCCAGCAGCCTACAGGGTATGTGGAATGAAAAACTGTTTTTT.

CDR3 protein: CASSFYSQGANEKLFF. CDR3 DNA sequence: TGTGCCAGCAGCTTTTACTCCCAGGGGGCTAATGAAAAACTGTTTTTT. This sequence joins TRBV11-3 and TRBJ1-4; TRBD1 matches 7 bases. This CDR3 region has 16 residues. Germline CDR1 and CDR2: SGHNT and YENEEA. Trimming took 3 bases from V and 3 from J; bases not matched to a gene: 7.

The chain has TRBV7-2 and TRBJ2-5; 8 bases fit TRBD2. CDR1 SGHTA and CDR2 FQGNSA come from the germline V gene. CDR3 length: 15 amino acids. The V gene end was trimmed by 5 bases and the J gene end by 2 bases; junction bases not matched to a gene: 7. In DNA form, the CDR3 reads TGTGCCAGCAGCAGGAGACTAGCGACACAAGAGACCCAGTACTTC. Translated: CASSRRLATQETQYF.

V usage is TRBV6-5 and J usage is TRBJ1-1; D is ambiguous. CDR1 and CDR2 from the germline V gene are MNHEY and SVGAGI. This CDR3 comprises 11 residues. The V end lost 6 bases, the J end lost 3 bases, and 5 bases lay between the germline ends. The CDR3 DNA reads TGTGCCAGCAGCAACTACACTGAAGCTTTCTTT. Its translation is CASSNYTEAFF.

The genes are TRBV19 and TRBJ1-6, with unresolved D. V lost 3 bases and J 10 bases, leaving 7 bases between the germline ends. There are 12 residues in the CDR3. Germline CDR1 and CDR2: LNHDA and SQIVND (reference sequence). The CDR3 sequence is CASSISYSPLHF. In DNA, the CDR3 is TGTGCCAGTAGTATCTCCTACTCACCCCTCCACTTT.

The CDR3 region has the DNA TGTGCCAGCAGTACTAGCGGGAGGAGTAATGAGCAGTTCTTC. This codes for CASSTSGRSNEQFF. The chain employs TRBV27 and TRBJ2-1; TRBD2 matches 12 bases. Trimming removed 5 bases from V and 7 bases from J; junction bases left unmatched: 3. This CDR3 spans 14 amino acids. Germline-derived CDR1 and CDR2 are MNHEY and SMNVEV (reference sequence).

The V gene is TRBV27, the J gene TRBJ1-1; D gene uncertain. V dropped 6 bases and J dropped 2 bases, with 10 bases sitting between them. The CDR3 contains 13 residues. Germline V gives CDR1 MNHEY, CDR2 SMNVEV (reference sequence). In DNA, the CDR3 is TGTGCCAGCAGCATCCGGGAAAACACTGAAGCTTTCTTT. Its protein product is CASSIRENTEAFF.

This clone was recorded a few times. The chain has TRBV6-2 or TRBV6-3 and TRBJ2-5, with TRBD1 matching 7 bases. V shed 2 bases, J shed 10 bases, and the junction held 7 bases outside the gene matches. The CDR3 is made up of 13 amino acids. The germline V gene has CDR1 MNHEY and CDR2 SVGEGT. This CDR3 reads CASSYGAGGDQYF. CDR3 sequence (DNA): TGTGCCAGCAGTTACGGGGCAGGGGGAGACCAGTACTTC.

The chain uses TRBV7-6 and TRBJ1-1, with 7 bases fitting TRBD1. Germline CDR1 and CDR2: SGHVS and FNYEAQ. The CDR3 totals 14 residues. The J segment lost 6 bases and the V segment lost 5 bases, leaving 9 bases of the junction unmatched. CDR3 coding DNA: TGTGCCAGCAGCGTCCTGACAGGGTTGGCTGAAGCTTTCTTT. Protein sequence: CASSVLTGLAEAFF.

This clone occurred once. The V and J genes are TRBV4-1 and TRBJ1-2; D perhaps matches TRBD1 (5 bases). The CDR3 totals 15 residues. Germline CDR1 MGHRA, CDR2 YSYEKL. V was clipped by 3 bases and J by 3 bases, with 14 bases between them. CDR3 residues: CASSHPQGGDYGYTF. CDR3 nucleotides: TGCGCCAGCAGCCACCCCCAAGGAGGGGACTATGGCTACACCTTC.

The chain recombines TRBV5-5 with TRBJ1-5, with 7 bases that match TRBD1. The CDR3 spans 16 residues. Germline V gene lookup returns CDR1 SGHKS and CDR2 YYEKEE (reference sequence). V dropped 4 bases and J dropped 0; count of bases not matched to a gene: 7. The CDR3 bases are TGTGCCAGCAGCGGGCAGGGGGGAGATAGCAATCAGCCCCAGCATTTT. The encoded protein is CASSGQGGDSNQPQHF.

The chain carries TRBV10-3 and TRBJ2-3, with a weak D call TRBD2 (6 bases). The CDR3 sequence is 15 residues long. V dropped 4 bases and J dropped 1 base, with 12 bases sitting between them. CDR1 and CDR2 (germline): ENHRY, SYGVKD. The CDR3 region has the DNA TGTGCCATCAGTGGGACTACGACCGGCACAGATACGCAGTATTTT. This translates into CAISGTTTGTDTQYF.

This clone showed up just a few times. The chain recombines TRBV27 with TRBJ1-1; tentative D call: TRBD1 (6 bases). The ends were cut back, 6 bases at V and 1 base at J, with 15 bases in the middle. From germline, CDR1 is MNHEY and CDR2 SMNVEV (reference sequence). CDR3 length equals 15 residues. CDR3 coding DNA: TGTGCCAGCAGGAAAACAGGGTACCGGAACACTGAAGCTTTCTTT. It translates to CASRKTGYRNTEAFF.

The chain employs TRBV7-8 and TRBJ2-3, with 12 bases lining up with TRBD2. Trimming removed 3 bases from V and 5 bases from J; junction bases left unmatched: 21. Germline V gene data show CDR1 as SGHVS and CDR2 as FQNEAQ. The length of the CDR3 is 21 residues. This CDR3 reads CASSFKSRTSGILSTGDTQYF. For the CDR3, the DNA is TGTGCCAGCAGCTTCAAGTCACGGACTAGCGGGATTTTGTCTACCGGAGATACGCAGTATTTT.

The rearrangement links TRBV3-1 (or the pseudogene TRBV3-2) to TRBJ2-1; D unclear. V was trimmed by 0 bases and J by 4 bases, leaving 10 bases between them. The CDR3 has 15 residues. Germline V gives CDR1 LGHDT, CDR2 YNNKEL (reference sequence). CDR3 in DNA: TGTGCCAGCAGCCAAGACTCTTCTAGTTACAATGAGCAGTTCTTC. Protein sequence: CASSQDSSSYNEQFF.

This CDR3 reads CASTWTGGVDILQPQHF. For the CDR3, the DNA is TGTGCCAGCACCTGGACAGGGGGAGTTGACATCCTTCAGCCCCAGCATTTT. The chain joins TRBV21-1 to TRBJ1-5; no check of the table's D call, TRBD1, against the DNA was made. TRBV21-1 is noted as a pseudogene. This CDR3 contains 17 residues.

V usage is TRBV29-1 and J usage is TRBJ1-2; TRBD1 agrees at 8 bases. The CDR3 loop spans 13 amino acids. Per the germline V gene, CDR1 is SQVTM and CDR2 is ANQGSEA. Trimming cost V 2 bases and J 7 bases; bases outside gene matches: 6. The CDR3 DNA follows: TGCAGCGTTGAACCAGGGGGCGTCCTTGGCTACACCTTC. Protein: CSVEPGGVLGYTF.

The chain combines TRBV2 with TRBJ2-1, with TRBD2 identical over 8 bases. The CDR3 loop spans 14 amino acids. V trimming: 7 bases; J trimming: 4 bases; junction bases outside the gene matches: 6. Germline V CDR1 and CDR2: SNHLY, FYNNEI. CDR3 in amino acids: CASKAGEFYNEQFF. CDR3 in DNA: TGTGCCAGCAAAGCGGGAGAGTTTTACAATGAGCAGTTCTTC.

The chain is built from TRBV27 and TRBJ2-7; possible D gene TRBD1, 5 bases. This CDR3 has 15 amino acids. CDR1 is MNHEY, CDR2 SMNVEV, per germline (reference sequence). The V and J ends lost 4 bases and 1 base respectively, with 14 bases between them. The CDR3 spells CASSWRPGLSYEQYV. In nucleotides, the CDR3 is TGTGCCAGCAGTTGGAGACCAGGGCTGTCCTACGAGCAGTACGTC.